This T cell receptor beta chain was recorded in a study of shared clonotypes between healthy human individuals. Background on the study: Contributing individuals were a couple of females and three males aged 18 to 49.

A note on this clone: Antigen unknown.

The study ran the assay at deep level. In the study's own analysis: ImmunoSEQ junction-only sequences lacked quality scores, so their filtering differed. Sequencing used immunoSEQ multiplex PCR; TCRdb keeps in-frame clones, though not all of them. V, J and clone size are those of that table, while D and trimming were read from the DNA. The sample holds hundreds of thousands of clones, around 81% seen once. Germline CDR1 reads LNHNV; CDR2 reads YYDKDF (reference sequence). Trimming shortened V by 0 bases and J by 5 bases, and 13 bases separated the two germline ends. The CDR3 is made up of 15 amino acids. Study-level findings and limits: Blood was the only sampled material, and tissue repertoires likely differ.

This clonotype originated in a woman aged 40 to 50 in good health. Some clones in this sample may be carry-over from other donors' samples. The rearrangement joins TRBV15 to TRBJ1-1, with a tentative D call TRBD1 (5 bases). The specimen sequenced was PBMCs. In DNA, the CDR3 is TGTGCCACCAGCAGAGACAGGGCCATGAGGACTGAAGCTTTCTTT. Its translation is CATSRDRAMRTEAFF.